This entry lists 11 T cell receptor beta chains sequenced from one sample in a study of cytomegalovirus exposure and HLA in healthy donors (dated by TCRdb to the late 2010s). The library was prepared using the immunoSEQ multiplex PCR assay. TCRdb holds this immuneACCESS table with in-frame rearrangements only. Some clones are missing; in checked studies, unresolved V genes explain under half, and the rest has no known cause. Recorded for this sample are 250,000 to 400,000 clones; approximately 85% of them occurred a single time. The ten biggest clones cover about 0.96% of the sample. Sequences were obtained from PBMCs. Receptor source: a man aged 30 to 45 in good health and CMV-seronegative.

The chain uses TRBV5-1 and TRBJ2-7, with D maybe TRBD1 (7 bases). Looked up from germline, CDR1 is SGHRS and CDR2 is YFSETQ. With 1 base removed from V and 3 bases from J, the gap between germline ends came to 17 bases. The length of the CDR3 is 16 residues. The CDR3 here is CASSLQGGVGYYEQYF. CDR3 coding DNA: TGCGCCAGCAGCTTGCAGGGGGGAGTTGGCTACTACGAGCAGTACTTC. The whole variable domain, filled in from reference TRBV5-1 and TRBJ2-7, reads KAGVTQTPRYLIKTRGQQVTLSCSPISGHRSVSWYQQTPGQGLQFLFEYFSETQRNKGNFPGRFSGRQFSNSRSEMNVSTLELGDSALYLCASSLQGGVGYYEQYFGPGTRLTVT.

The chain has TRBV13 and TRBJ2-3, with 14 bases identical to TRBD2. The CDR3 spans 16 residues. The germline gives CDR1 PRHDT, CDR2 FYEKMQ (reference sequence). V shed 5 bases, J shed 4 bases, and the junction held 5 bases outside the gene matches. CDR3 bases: TGTGCCAGCAGCCTGAAGACTAGCGGGGGGGCAGATACGCAGTATTTT. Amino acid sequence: CASSLKTSGGADTQYF.

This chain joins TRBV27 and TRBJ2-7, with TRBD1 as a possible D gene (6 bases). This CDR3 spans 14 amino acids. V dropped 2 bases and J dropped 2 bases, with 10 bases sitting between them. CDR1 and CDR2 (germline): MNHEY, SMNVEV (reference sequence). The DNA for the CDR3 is TGTGCCAGCAGTTTAGCCAGGGGCACCTACGAGCAGTACTTC. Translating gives CASSLARGTYEQYF.

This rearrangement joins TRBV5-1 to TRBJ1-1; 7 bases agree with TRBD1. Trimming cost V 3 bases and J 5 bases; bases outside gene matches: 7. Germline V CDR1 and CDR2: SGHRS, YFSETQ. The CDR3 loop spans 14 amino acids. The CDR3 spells CASSWTDRATEAFF. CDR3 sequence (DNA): TGCGCCAGCAGCTGGACAGACAGGGCTACTGAAGCTTTCTTT.

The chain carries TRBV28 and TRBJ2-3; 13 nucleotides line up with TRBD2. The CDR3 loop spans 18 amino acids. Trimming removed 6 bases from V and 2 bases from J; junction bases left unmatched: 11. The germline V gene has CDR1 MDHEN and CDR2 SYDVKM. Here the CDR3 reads CASSRRLAGGPITDTQYF. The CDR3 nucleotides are TGTGCCAGCAGCCGCAGACTAGCGGGGGGCCCTATCACAGATACGCAGTATTTT.

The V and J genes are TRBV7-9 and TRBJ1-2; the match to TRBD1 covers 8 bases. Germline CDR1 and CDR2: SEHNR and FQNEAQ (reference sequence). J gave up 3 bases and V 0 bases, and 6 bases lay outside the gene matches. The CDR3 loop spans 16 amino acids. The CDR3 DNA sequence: TGTGCCAGCAGCTTAGCTATGACAGGGGTCTACTATGGCTACACCTTC. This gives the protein CASSLAMTGVYYGYTF. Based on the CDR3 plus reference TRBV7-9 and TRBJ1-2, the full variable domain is DTGVSQNPRHKITKRGQNVTFRCDPISEHNRLYWYRQTLGQGPEFLTYFQNEAQLEKSRLLSDRFSAERPKGSFSTLEIQRTEQGDSAMYLCASSLAMTGVYYGYTFGSGTRLTVV.

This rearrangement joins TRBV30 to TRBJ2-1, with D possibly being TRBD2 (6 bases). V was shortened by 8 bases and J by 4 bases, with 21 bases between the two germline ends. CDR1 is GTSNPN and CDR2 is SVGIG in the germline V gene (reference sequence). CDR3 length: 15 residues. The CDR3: CAGGYGVVYYNEQFF. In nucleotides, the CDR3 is TGTGCCGGGGGGTATGGGGTAGTGTATTACAATGAGCAGTTCTTC.

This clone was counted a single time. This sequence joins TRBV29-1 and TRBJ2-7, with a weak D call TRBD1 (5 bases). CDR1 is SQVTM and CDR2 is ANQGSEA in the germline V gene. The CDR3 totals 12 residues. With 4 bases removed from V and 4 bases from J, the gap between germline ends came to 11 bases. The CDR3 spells CSVVKGSYEQYF. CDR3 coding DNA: TGCAGCGTTGTGAAGGGGTCATACGAGCAGTACTTC.

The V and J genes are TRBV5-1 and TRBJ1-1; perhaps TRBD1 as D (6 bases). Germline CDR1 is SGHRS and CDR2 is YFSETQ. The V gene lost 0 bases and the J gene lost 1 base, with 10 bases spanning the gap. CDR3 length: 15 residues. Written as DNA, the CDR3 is TGCGCCAGCAGCTTGGACGGGACACCGAACACTGAAGCTTTCTTT. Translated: CASSLDGTPNTEAFF.

CDR3 bases: TGCGCCAGCAGCTTGGGGCCCGGCAGGGCCGACACCATATATTTT. This gives the protein CASSLGPGRADTIYF. The V gene is TRBV5-1, the J gene TRBJ1-3, with D perhaps matching TRBD1 (5 bases). The V end was cut by 0 bases, the J end by 8 bases, with 15 bases between. The CDR3 runs to 15 residues. Germline lookup yields CDR1 SGHRS and CDR2 YFSETQ.

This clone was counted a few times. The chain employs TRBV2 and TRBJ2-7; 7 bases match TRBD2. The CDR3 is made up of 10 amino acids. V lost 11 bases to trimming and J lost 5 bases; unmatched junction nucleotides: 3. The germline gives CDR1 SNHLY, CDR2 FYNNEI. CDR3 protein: CAQGGNEQYF. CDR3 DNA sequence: TGTGCCCAGGGAGGGAACGAGCAGTACTTC.